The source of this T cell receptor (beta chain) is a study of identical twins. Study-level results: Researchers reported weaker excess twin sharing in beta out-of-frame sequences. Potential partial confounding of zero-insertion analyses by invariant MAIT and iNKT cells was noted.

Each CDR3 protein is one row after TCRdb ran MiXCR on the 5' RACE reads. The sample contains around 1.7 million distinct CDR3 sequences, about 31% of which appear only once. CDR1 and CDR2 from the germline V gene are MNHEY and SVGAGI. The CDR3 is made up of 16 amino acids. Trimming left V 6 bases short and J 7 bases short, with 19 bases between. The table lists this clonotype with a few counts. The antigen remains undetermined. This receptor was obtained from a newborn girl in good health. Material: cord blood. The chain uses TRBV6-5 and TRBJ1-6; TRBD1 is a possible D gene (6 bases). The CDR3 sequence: CASSRVGAGVNSPLHF. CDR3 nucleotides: TGTGCCAGCAGCCGTGTTGGCGCAGGGGTAAATTCACCCCTCCACTTT.